These 22 T cell receptor beta chains share one sample of origin, sequenced in a study of T cells after yellow fever vaccination. A single record per CDR3 protein comes from TCRdb applying MiXCR to the 5' RACE reads. This table has about 260,000 distinct CDR3 sequences, 10% to 15% appearing once. The sample was CD4+ T cells sorted from PBMCs, taken 45 days after the yellow fever booster vaccination. The receptors come from a man between 25 and 39 years old who received the YFV17D yellow fever vaccine.

This clonotype was seen more than once but under ten times. V is TRBV10-3 and J is TRBJ2-1; 9 positions agree with TRBD1. V shed 0 bases and J 15 bases; nucleotides not matched to a gene: 3. Germline V lookup: CDR1 ENHRY, CDR2 SYGVKD. The CDR3 contains 12 residues. DNA of the CDR3: TGTGCCATCAGTGAGTCCGGGACAGGGTGGTTCTTC. Protein sequence: CAISESGTGWFF.

Many counts were recorded for this clonotype. The chain recombines TRBV20-1 with TRBJ2-5, with TRBD2 identical over 7 bases. V lost 4 bases, J lost 5 bases, and 7 bases stayed unmatched. Germline CDR1 DFQATT, CDR2 SNEGSKA (reference sequence). The length of the CDR3 is 13 residues. The CDR3 protein is CSAIAGWAETQYF. CDR3 nucleotides: TGCAGTGCTATAGCGGGTTGGGCGGAGACCCAGTACTTC.

This clonotype was seen many times. The CDR3 DNA is TGCAGTGCCTTTGGGACTAGCAGAAACAATGAGCAGTTCTTC. Translation gives CSAFGTSRNNEQFF. This chain joins TRBV20-1 and TRBJ2-1; 9 bases line up with TRBD2. The CDR3 extends over 14 amino acids. CDR1 and CDR2 from the germline V gene are DFQATT and SNEGSKA (reference sequence). Unmatched junction bases numbered 8, after V lost 6 bases and J lost 5 bases.

This clonotype was seen only a few times. V gene TRBV12-3 or TRBV12-4 combines with J gene TRBJ2-3, with 8 bases fitting TRBD2. J gave up 2 bases and V 6 bases, and 4 bases lay outside the gene matches. There are 14 residues in the CDR3. CDR3 loop: CASSREGFTDTQYF. In DNA, the CDR3 is TGTGCCAGCAGCCGGGAGGGTTTCACAGATACGCAGTATTTT.

This sequence joins TRBV11-2 and TRBJ2-3; 8 bases match TRBD2. CDR3 size: 19 residues. V was clipped by 3 bases and J by 5 bases; unmatched bases: 19. Per the germline V gene, CDR1 is SGHAT and CDR2 is FQNNGV. The CDR3 here is CASSFLLRAGGSRKDTQYF. The CDR3 DNA reads TGTGCCAGCAGCTTCCTTTTACGTGCGGGAGGAAGTAGAAAAGATACGCAGTATTTT.

In its sample, this clonotype was seen a few times. V gene TRBV7-9 combines with J gene TRBJ2-5, with 8 bases that match TRBD1. V was pared by 3 bases and J by 1 base, with 7 bases of the junction left unmatched. Germline CDR1 is SEHNR and CDR2 is FQNEAQ (reference sequence). CDR3 length: 16 amino acids. The DNA for the CDR3 is TGTGCCAGCAGCTTCGGCACAGGGGGGATCCAAGAGACCCAGTACTTC. It translates to CASSFGTGGIQETQYF.

J is TRBJ2-7 and V is TRBV5-4; no firm D call. The CDR3 runs to 13 residues. Deletions cut 4 bases from V and 0 bases from J, with 8 bases between. Germline V gene lookup returns CDR1 SGHNT and CDR2 YYREEE (reference sequence). CDR3 sequence reads: CASSIQSSYEQYF. The CDR3 DNA reads TGTGCCAGCAGCATACAGAGCTCCTACGAGCAGTACTTC.

This clonotype was picked up a small number of times. The chain uses TRBV20-1 and TRBJ1-6; D may be TRBD1 (5 bases). Germline assignment: CDR1 DFQATT and CDR2 SNEGSKA (reference sequence). Deletions cut 6 bases from V and 6 bases from J, with 15 bases between. CDR3 length: 14 amino acids. The CDR3 DNA follows: TGCAGTGCGGGCTCGGGGCAGGGTAATTCACCCCTCCACTTT. This translates into CSAGSGQGNSPLHF.

The chain uses TRBV3-1 and TRBJ2-3, with a possible D match to TRBD2 (5 bases). This CDR3 spans 15 amino acids. The V gene's germline CDR1 is LGHDT and CDR2 YNNKEL (reference sequence). Trimming pared 4 bases from V and 2 bases from J, leaving 13 bases between. The chain's CDR3 is CASSLGSGLTDTQYF. CDR3 bases: TGTGCCAGCAGCCTAGGGAGCGGACTCACAGATACGCAGTATTTT.

This chain uses TRBV5-6 with TRBJ2-5; tentatively, D is TRBD1 or TRBD2 (5 bases each). V lost 4 bases and J 3 bases, leaving 10 bases between the germline ends. The CDR3 sequence is 13 residues long. Germline V gene lookup returns CDR1 SGHDT and CDR2 YYEEEE. The CDR3 here is CASSRDLEETQYF. The CDR3 nucleotides read TGTGCCAGCAGCCGGGACCTAGAAGAGACCCAGTACTTC.

This clonotype was seen at least ten times. This chain uses TRBV20-1 with TRBJ2-7, with 9 bases identical to TRBD2. Per the germline V gene, CDR1 is DFQATT and CDR2 is SNEGSKA (reference sequence). The V segment lost 3 bases and the J segment 0 bases; nucleotides outside the gene matches: 3. The CDR3 runs to 14 residues. The CDR3 sequence is CSARGGRGSYEQYF. In DNA form, the CDR3 reads TGCAGTGCTAGGGGCGGGAGGGGCTCCTACGAGCAGTACTTC.

This clonotype was seen only a few times. The J gene is TRBJ2-7, the V gene TRBV10-3; the match to TRBD1 covers 7 bases. The trim removed 3 bases at V and 5 bases at J, leaving 10 bases unmatched. There are 15 residues in the CDR3. CDR1 and CDR2 from the germline V gene are ENHRY and SYGVKD. The CDR3: CAISDQTGSAHEQYF. The CDR3 DNA reads as TGTGCCATCAGTGACCAGACAGGGTCTGCCCACGAGCAGTACTTC.

This clonotype turned up a few times. The V call is TRBV7-9, the J call TRBJ2-7; maybe TRBD2 (6 bases). With 1 base removed from V and 2 bases from J, the gap between germline ends came to 15 bases. The CDR3 consists of 16 residues. The germline gives CDR1 SEHNR, CDR2 FQNEAQ (reference sequence). The CDR3 sequence is CASSLGIVSGTYEQYF. For the CDR3, the DNA is TGTGCCAGCAGCTTAGGGATTGTTAGCGGAACCTACGAGCAGTACTTC.

Only a few counts were recorded for this clonotype. The chain has TRBV11-1 and TRBJ2-3, with TRBD2 as a possible D gene (5 bases). The CDR3 is 18 residues long. Trimming removed 1 base from V and 2 bases from J, with 19 bases in between. From germline, CDR1 is SGHAT and CDR2 FQDESV (reference sequence). The CDR3 region is CASSLGEGLITFTDTQYF. As DNA, the CDR3 is TGTGCCAGCAGCTTAGGTGAGGGCCTCATCACATTCACAGATACGCAGTATTTT.

This chain connects TRBV5-1 to TRBJ2-7; 8 bases agree with TRBD2. CDR1 SGHRS and CDR2 YFSETQ come from the germline V gene. The ends lost 4 bases at V and 2 bases at J; junction bases unmatched: 8. The CDR3 spans 15 residues. The CDR3 here is CASSPIAGKTYEQYF. CDR3 DNA: TGCGCCAGCAGCCCGATAGCGGGGAAGACCTACGAGCAGTACTTC.

This clonotype was observed a handful of times. The gene calls are TRBV30 and TRBJ2-5; 7 nucleotides match TRBD1. The V and J ends lost 0 bases and 2 bases, in that order; junction bases with no gene match: 9. Germline values: CDR1 GTSNPN, CDR2 SVGIG (reference sequence). The CDR3 has 16 amino acids. In nucleotides, the CDR3 is TGTGCCTGGAGTGTCCGCCCGGGACAGAGGCAAGAGACCCAGTACTTC. This gives the protein CAWSVRPGQRQETQYF.

The chain links TRBV28 to TRBJ1-2; D is ambiguous. Per germline, CDR1 MDHEN and CDR2 SYDVKM. The V and J ends lost 7 bases and 4 bases respectively, with 10 bases between them. CDR3 length equals 12 residues. CDR3 in amino acids: CASKTGSYGYTF. DNA for the CDR3: TGTGCCAGCAAGACCGGGAGCTATGGCTACACCTTC.

The V call is TRBV18, the J call TRBJ2-7, with 7 positions matching TRBD1. The CDR3 has 14 amino acids. After removal of 3 bases from V and 2 bases from J, the junction contained 4 bases not matched to a gene. The germline CDR1 and CDR2 sequences are KGHSH and LQKENI. CDR3: CASSPGTETYEQYF. DNA for the CDR3: TGTGCCAGCTCACCTGGGACAGAAACCTACGAGCAGTACTTC.

This clonotype has a handful of counts. The chain has TRBV4-2 and TRBJ2-7; 9 bases are a match to TRBD1. J was trimmed by 3 bases and V by 4 bases; bases with no gene match: 7. Per the germline V gene, CDR1 is LGHNA and CDR2 is YNFKEQ. The CDR3 totals 15 residues. CDR3 DNA sequence: TGTGCCAGCAGCCGCCAGACAGGGGGAGTCTACGAGCAGTACTTC. It encodes CASSRQTGGVYEQYF.

As for this clonotype: A much larger clone sits a single nucleotide away, making a read error possible. The rearrangement uses TRBV20-1 and TRBJ2-7; TRBD2 agrees at 8 bases. Germline lookup yields CDR1 DFQATT and CDR2 SNEGSKA (reference sequence). The CDR3 sequence is 17 residues long. The DNA of the CDR3 is TGCTGTGCTAGCGCTAGCTTCGGAACGGGAGGGAGCTACGAGCAGTACTTC. Its translation: CCASASFGTGGSYEQYF.

This clonotype was seen a few times. The gene calls are TRBV7-2 and TRBJ2-2, with 10 bases lining up with TRBD1. Germline trimming cut 5 bases from V and 5 bases from J; bases unmatched to any gene: 11. The V gene's germline CDR1 is SGHTA and CDR2 FQGNSA. The CDR3 sequence is 17 residues long. CDR3 sequence reads: CASSGGQGLASTGELFF. The CDR3 nucleotides read TGTGCCAGCAGCGGGGGACAGGGGCTCGCAAGTACCGGGGAGCTGTTTTTT.

This clonotype came up a few times. The chain carries TRBV5-1 and TRBJ1-3, with D possibly TRBD1 on 6 matching bases. Trimming stripped 6 bases from V and 2 bases from J, with 18 bases between. Per germline, CDR1 SGHRS and CDR2 YFSETQ. The CDR3 spans 16 residues. CDR3 amino acids: CASTEGHFLAGNTIYF. The CDR3 DNA reads TGCGCCAGCACTGAGGGACACTTCCTCGCTGGAAACACCATATATTTT. The full variable domain, rest sourced from reference TRBV5-1 and TRBJ1-3, is KAGVTQTPRYLIKTRGQQVTLSCSPISGHRSVSWYQQTPGQGLQFLFEYFSETQRNKGNFPGRFSGRQFSNSRSEMNVSTLELGDSALYLCASTEGHFLAGNTIYFGEGSWLTVV.